This passage covers 6 T cell receptor beta chains from one sample sequenced in a study of T cells after yellow fever vaccination. TCRdb redid the calling of the 5' RACE reads with MiXCR, one entry per CDR3 protein. The table includes about 430,000 distinct CDR3 sequences, approximately 19% detected once. The sequenced sample was PBMCs, obtained before the yellow fever booster vaccination. These receptors were collected from a young man who received the YFV17D yellow fever vaccine.

This clonotype showed up just a few times. The rearrangement uses TRBV29-1 and TRBJ2-1; D not resolved. The CDR3 has 11 amino acids. Germline V gene lookup returns CDR1 SQVTM and CDR2 ANQGSEA. Trimming shortened V by 4 bases and J by 4 bases, and 5 bases separated the two germline ends. The CDR3 DNA follows: TGCAGCGTTGTCGATTACAATGAGCAGTTCTTC. The encoded protein is CSVVDYNEQFF.

The V call is TRBV3-1, the J call TRBJ2-7, with 10 nucleotides matching TRBD2. The V segment lost 1 base and the J segment 2 bases; nucleotides outside the gene matches: 5. The germline V gene has CDR1 LGHDT and CDR2 YNNKEL (reference sequence). This CDR3 contains 16 residues. The CDR3 sequence: CASSQGLAGVPYEQYF. The CDR3, as DNA: TGTGCCAGCAGCCAAGGGCTAGCGGGGGTCCCCTACGAGCAGTACTTC.

This clonotype was observed a handful of times. The CDR3 sequence is CASSGSGTSTNYGYTF. In nucleotides, the CDR3 is TGTGCCAGCAGCGGATCCGGGACGAGTACTAACTATGGCTACACCTTC. The chain combines TRBV7-9 with TRBJ1-2; weak D call: TRBD1 (5 bases). This CDR3 comprises 16 residues. Trimming shortened V by 5 bases and J by 0 bases, and 16 bases separated the two germline ends. The germline gives CDR1 SEHNR, CDR2 FQNEAQ (reference sequence).

The chain combines TRBV3-1 with TRBJ1-2, with TRBD1 identical over 7 bases. The length of the CDR3 is 13 residues. Germline V lookup: CDR1 LGHDT, CDR2 YNNKEL (reference sequence). V trimming: 0 bases; J trimming: 7 bases; junction bases outside the gene matches: 2. The chain's CDR3 is CASSQDQGGGYTF. Here the CDR3 DNA reads TGTGCCAGCAGCCAAGACCAGGGGGGTGGCTACACCTTC.

In this sample, this clonotype turned up many times. Here the CDR3 DNA reads TGTGCCAGCAGTGAAAGCGGGGGGGCCACAGATACGCAGTATTTT. Translating gives CASSESGGATDTQYF. This rearrangement joins TRBV6-4 to TRBJ2-3; TRBD2 matches at 10 bases. The CDR3 extends over 15 amino acids. CDR1 is MRHNA, CDR2 SNTAGT, per germline. V lost 3 bases and J lost 2; bases outside the gene matches: 2.

DNA for the CDR3: TGTGCCAGCAGCCAGGGACAGGGTGGCGAGCAGTACTTC. Translated, it gives CASSQGQGGEQYF. The V gene is TRBV7-3, the J gene TRBJ2-7, with TRBD1 identical over 9 bases. The germline V gene has CDR1 SGHTA and CDR2 FQGTGA. The CDR3 has 13 amino acids. V shed 5 bases, J shed 6 bases, and the junction held 5 bases outside the gene matches. The whole variable domain, filled in from reference TRBV7-3 and TRBJ2-7, reads GAGVSQTPSNKVTEKGKYVELRCDPISGHTALYWYRQSLGQGPEFLIYFQGTGAADDSGLPNDRFFAVRPEGSVSTLKIQRTERGDSAVYLCASSQGQGGEQYFGPGTRLTVT.